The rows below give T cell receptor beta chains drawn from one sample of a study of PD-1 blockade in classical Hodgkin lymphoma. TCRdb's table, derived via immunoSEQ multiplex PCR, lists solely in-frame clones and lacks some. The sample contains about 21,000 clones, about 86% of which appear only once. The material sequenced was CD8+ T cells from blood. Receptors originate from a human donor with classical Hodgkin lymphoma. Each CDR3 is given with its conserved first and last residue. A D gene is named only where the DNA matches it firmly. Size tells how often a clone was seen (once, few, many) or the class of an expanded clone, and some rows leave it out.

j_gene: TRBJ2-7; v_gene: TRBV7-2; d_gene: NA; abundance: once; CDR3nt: TGTGCCAGCAGCCCCGGGAGAGGCGGATACGAGCAGTACTTC; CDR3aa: CASSPGRGGYEQYF
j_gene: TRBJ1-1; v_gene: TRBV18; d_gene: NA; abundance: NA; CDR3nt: TGTGCCAGCTCACCTCTAGGGACGGCCAACACTGAAGCTTTCTTT; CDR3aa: CASSPLGTANTEAFF
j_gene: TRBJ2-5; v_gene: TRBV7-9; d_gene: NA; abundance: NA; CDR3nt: TGTGCCAGCAGCAGGGACACCGAAGAGACCCAGTACTTC; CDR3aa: CASSRDTEETQYF
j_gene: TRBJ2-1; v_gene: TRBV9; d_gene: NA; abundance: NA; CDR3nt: TGTGCCAGCAGCGCCCAGGGCAACTCCTACAATGAGCAGTTCTTC; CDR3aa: CASSAQGNSYNEQFF
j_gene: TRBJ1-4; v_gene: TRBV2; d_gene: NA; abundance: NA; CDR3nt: TGTGCCAGCAGCACGGGACCACCGGCAACTAATGAAAAACTGTTTTTT; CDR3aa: CASSTGPPATNEKLFF
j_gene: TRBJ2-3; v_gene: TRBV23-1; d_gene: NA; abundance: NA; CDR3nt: TGCGCCAGCAGTCACCGGGATCTACAGGGCCCCCGAAGCACAGATACGCAGTATTTT; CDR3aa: CASSHRDLQGPRSTDTQYF
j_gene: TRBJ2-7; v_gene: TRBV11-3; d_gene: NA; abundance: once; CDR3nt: TGTGCCAGCAGCTTAGATTGGAGGGTAAGGATAACTGATAAACCGCAGCAGTACTTC; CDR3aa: CASSLDWRVRITDKPQQYF
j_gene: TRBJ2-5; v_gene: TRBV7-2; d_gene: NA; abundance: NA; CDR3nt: TGTGCCAGCAGCTACGCCGGGGGGCCGGAGACCCAGTACTTC; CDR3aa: CASSYAGGPETQYF
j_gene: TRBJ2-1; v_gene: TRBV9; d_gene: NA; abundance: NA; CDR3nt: TGTGCCAGCAGCGTAGTAGGAGGGCGGATAGAGCCTGAGCAGTTCTTC; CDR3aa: CASSVVGGRIEPEQFF
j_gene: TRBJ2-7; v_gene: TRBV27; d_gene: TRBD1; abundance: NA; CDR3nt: TGTGCCAGCAGTTGGCGGACAGGGCGACTCGAGCAGTACTTC; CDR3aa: CASSWRTGRLEQYF
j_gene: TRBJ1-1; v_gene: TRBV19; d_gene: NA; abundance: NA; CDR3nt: TGTGCCAGTATGAGGGGTGGCACTGAAGCTTTCTTT; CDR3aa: CASMRGGTEAFF
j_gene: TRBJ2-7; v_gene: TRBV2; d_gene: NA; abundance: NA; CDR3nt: TGTGCCAGCAGTGGGGATACCGCCGGTGGCTACGAGCAGTACTTC; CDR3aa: CASSGDTAGGYEQYF
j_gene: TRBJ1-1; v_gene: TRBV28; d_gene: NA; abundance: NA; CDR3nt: TGTGCCAGCAGTTTCAACAGGGAGGTAGCTGAAGCTTTCTTT; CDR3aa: CASSFNREVAEAFF
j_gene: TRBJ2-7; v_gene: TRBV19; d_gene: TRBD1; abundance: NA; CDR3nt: TGTGCCAGTAGTATGGTGGACAGGGCTTACGAGCAGTACTTC; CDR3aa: CASSMVDRAYEQYF
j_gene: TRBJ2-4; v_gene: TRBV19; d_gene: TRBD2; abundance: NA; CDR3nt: TGTGCCAGTAGTATCGTGGGAGGGATGAACATTCAGTACTTC; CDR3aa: CASSIVGGMNIQYF
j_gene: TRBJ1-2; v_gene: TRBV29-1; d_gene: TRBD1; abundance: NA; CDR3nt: TGCAGCGTTGAATACGGGACAGGGATTAATGGCTACACCTTC; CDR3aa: CSVEYGTGINGYTF
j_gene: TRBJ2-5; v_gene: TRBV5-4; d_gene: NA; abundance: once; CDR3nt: TGTGCCAGCAGCTTTCTGGGCAGCGGTGATCAGTACTTC; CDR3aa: CASSFLGSGDQYF
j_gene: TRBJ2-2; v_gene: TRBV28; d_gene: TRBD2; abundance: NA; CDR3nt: TGTGCCAGCAGTTCCCTAGCGGGGCGAACCGGGGAGCTGTTTTTT; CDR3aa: CASSSLAGRTGELFF
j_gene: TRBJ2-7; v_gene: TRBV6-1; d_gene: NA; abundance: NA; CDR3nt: TGTGCCAGCACCGAGTGGGGGGCCTCCTACGAGCAGTACTTC; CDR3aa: CASTEWGASYEQYF
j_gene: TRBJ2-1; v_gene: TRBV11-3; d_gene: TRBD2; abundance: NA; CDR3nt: TGTGCCAGCAGCACCGGGACTAGCGGTTACAATGAGCAGTTCTTC; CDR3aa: CASSTGTSGYNEQFF
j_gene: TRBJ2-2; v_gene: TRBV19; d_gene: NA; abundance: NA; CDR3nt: TGTGCCAGTAGCAGTAGGAACACCGGGGAGCTGTTTTTT; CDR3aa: CASSSRNTGELFF
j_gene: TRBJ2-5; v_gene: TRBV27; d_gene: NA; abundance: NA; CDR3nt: TGTGCCAGCAGTTTAGGGACCTCTCGGGAGACCCAGTACTTC; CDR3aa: CASSLGTSRETQYF
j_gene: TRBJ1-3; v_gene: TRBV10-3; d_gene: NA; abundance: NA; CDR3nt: TGTGCCATCAGTGCGGGGGGTGAAAACACCATATATTTT; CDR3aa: CAISAGGENTIYF
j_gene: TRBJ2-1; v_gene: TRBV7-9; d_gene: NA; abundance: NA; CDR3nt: TGTGCCAGCAAGGACCCAGCCTCCTACAATGAGCAGTTCTTC; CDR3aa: CASKDPASYNEQFF
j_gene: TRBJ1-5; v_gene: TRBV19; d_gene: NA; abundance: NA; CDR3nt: TGTGCCAGTAGTGACTGGGGTCAGCCCCAGCATTTT; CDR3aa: CASSDWGQPQHF
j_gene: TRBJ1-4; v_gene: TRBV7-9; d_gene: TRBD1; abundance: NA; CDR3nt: TGTGCCAGCAGCTCAACAGACAGGGATGAAAAACTGTTTTTT; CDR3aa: CASSSTDRDEKLFF
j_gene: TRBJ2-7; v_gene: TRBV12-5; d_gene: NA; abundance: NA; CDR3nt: TGTGCTAGTGGTTTGTCCTGGGACGAGCAGTACTTC; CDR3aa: CASGLSWDEQYF
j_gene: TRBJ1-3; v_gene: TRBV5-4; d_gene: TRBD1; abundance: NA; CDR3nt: TGTGCCAGCAGCATTGGACAGGGTTATCCCCTCTCTGGAAACACCATATATTTT; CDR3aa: CASSIGQGYPLSGNTIYF
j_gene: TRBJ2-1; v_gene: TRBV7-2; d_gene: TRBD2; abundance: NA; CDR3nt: TGTGCCAGCAGCTTAGCTGGCGGGGGGCCTAATGAGCAGTTCTTC; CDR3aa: CASSLAGGGPNEQFF
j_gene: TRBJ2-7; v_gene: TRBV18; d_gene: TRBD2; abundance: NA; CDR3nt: TGTGCCAGCTCACCGGCGGGAGGGCCTGAGTACGAGCAGTACTTC; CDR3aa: CASSPAGGPEYEQYF
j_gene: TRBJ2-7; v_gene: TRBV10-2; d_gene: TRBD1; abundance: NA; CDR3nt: TGCGCCAGCTCAAACAGGGGGCTGTCCAACGAGCAGTACTTC; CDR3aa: CASSNRGLSNEQYF
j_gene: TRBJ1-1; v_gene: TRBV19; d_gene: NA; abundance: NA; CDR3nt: TGTGCCAGTAGTATCATACAGGACCCGGGAGGAGCTTTCTTT; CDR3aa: CASSIIQDPGGAFF
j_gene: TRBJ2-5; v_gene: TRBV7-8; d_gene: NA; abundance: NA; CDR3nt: TGTGCCAGCAGCTTCCTTGGTGGGGAAGAGACCCAGTACTTC; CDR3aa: CASSFLGGEETQYF
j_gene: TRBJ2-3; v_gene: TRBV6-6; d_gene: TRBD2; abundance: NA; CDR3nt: TGTGCCAGCAGACTAGCGGAGCGGGATACGCAGTATTTT; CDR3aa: CASRLAERDTQYF
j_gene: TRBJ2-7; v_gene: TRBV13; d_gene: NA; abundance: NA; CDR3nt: TGTGCCAGCAGCGACCGGATGGGAGAGCAGTACTTC; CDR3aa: CASSDRMGEQYF
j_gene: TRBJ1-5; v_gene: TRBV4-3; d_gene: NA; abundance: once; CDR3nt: TGCGCCAGCAGCCAAGAGAGGGGGAGCAATCAGCCCCAGCATTTT; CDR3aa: CASSQERGSNQPQHF
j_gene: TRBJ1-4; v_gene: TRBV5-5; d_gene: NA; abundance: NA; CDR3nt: TGTGCCAGCAGTTCGGACAGTTACGTTGGGGGCAATGAAAAACTGTTTTTT; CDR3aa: CASSSDSYVGGNEKLFF
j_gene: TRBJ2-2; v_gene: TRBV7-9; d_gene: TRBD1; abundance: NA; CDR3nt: TGTGCCAGCAGCTTAAACCCCCCCGGACAGGGGAACACCGGGGAGCTGTTTTTT; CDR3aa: CASSLNPPGQGNTGELFF
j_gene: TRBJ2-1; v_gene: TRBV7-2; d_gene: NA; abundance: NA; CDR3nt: TGTGCCAGCAGCTTAGAGGCTCGGTCTACAAGGCAGTTCTTC; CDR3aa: CASSLEARSTRQFF
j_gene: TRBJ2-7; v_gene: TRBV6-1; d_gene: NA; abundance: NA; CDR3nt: TGTGCCAGCAGTGAGATGGAGGGGACCTCCTACGAGCAGTACTTC; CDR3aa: CASSEMEGTSYEQYF
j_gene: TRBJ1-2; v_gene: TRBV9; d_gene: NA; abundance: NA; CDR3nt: TGTGCCAGCAGCCTCGGACAGTCCTTAAACTATGGCTACACCTTC; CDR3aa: CASSLGQSLNYGYTF
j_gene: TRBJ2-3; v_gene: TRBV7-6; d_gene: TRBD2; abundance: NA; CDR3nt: TGTGCCAGCAGCTCGACTAGCGGGAGTGATACGCAGTATTTT; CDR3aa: CASSSTSGSDTQYF
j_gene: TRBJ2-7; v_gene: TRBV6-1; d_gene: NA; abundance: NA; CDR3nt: TGTGCCAGCAGCCTGAGACTAGTCGCCTACGAGCAGTACTTC; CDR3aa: CASSLRLVAYEQYF
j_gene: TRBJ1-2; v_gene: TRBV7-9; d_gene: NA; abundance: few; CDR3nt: TGTGCCAGCAGCCGTGGAGGGGACGGCTACACCTTC; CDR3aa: CASSRGGDGYTF
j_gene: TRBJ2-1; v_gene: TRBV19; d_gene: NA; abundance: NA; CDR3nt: TGTGCCAGTAGTTATCAGAGCTCCTACAATGAGCAGTTCTTC; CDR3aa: CASSYQSSYNEQFF
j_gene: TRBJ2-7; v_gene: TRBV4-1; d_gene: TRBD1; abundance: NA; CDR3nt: TGCGCCAGCAGCCACCCGGGACAGCCCTACGAGCAGTACTTC; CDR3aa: CASSHPGQPYEQYF
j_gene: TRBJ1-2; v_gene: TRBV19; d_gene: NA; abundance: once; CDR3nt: TGTGCCAGTAGTCCCCGGGGGCCCTATGGCTACACCTTC; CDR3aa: CASSPRGPYGYTF
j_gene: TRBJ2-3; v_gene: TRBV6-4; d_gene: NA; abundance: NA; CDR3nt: TGTGCCAGCAGTGACTCCACCACAGATACGCAGTATTTT; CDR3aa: CASSDSTTDTQYF
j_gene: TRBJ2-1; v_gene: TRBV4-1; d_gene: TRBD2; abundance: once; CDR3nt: TGCGCCAGCAGCCTACTGGGGGGGACTAGCCCCTCAAATGAGCAGTTCTTC; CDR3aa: CASSLLGGTSPSNEQFF
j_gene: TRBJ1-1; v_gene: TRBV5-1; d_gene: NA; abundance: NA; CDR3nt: TGCGCCAGCAGCTGGAGGGGTTCCGAAACTGAAGCTTTCTTT; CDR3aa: CASSWRGSETEAFF
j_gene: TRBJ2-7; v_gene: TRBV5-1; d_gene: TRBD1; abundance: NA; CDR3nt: TGCGCCAGCAGCTTGGCCCATTCACTGACAGGGATCTACGAGCAGTACTTC; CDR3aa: CASSLAHSLTGIYEQYF
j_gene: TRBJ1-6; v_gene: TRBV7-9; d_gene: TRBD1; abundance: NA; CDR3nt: TGTGCCAGCAGCCCCGGGACAGGGAGCTCCTATAATTCACCCCTCCACTTT; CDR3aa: CASSPGTGSSYNSPLHF
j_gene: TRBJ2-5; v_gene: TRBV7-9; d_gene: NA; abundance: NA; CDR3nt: TGTGCCAGCACCACCACGGAGGAACATGGGACCCAGTACTTC; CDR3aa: CASTTTEEHGTQYF
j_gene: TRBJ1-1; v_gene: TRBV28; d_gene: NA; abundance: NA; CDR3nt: TGTGCCAGCAGTTTCCCTATGAACACTGAAGCTTTCTTT; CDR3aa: CASSFPMNTEAFF
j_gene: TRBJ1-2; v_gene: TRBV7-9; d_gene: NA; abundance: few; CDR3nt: TGTGCCAGCAGCCCCGAGGGGGTCTACTATGGCTACACCTTC; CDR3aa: CASSPEGVYYGYTF
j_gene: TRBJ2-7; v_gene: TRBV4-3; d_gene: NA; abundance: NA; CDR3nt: TGCGCCAGCAGCCAAGATGACGGAGGGGCATACGAGCAGTACTTC; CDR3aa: CASSQDDGGAYEQYF